The 5 T cell receptor beta chains in this list originate from one sample, sequenced in a study of T-cell memory formation after mild COVID-19. TCRdb analysed the 5' RACE reads with MiXCR anew, one entry per CDR3 protein. The data contain around 13,000 distinct CDR3 sequences, more than 10% of them singletons. The specimen was PBMCs or a T cell subset sorted from them (not recorded which). The receptors originated from an adult woman who had mild COVID-19 (a few samples of this study predate the infection). Cell type and time point are not known.

The chain is built from TRBV20-1 and TRBJ2-5; TRBD1 or TRBD2 may be the D gene (6 bases each). This CDR3 spans 12 amino acids. From germline, CDR1 is DFQATT and CDR2 SNEGSKA (reference sequence). The V and J ends lost 3 bases and 3 bases respectively, with 8 bases between them. The CDR3 DNA is TGCAGTGCTAGGGGGGGCGAAGAGACCCAGTACTTC. Translated, it gives CSARGGEETQYF.

This clonotype was counted ten times or more. V usage is TRBV7-9 and J usage is TRBJ2-7; D could derive from TRBD1 or TRBD2 (6 bases each). Germline-derived CDR1 and CDR2 are SEHNR and FQNEAQ (reference sequence). This CDR3 comprises 14 residues. V was shortened by 0 bases and J by 12 bases, with 18 bases between the two germline ends. CDR3 nucleotides: TGTGCCAGCAGCTTAGCGGAGTTCGTGGGGGGCATGTACTTC. This codes for CASSLAEFVGGMYF.

The sample holds many counts of this clonotype. The chain couples TRBV2 to TRBJ1-1; no reliable D call. Germline-derived CDR1 and CDR2 are SNHLY and FYNNEI. V lost 4 bases and J 7 bases, leaving 4 bases between the germline ends. This CDR3 is 10 amino acids long. The CDR3: CASSGFEAFF. CDR3 nucleotides: TGTGCCAGCAGTGGGTTTGAAGCTTTCTTT.

The gene calls are TRBV27 and TRBJ1-4; D is unresolved. Germline lookup yields CDR1 MNHEY and CDR2 SMNVEV (reference sequence). V was cut by 2 bases and J by 0 bases, with 7 bases left in between. The CDR3 contains 15 residues. As DNA, the CDR3 is TGTGCCAGCAGTTTAGGAGAAGCAACTAATGAAAAACTGTTTTTT. It yields the protein CASSLGEATNEKLFF.

This clonotype was seen at least ten times. The chain combines TRBV27 with TRBJ2-1, with D possibly being TRBD1 or TRBD2 (6 bases each). With 5 bases removed from V and 8 bases from J, the gap between germline ends came to 25 bases. This CDR3 has 17 amino acids. Germline CDR1 and CDR2: MNHEY and SMNVEV (reference sequence). The CDR3 DNA reads TGTGCCAGCAGTCCCACTCTGACAGGCCGAGGGGAGGATGAGCAGTTCTTC. Protein product: CASSPTLTGRGEDEQFF.